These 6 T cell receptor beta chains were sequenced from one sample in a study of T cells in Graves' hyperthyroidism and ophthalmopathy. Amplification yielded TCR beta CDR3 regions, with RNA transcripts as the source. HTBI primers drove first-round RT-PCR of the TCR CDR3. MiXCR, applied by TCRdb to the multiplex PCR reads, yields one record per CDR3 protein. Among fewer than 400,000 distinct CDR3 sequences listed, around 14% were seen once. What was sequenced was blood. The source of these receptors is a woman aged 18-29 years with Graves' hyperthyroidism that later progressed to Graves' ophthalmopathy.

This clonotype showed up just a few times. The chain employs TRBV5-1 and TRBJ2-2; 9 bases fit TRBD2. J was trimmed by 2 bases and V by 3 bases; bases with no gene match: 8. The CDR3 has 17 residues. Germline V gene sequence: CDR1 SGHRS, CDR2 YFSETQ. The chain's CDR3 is CASSSGLAGINTGELFF. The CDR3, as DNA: TGCGCCAGCAGCTCGGGACTAGCAGGGATTAACACCGGGGAGCTGTTTTTT.

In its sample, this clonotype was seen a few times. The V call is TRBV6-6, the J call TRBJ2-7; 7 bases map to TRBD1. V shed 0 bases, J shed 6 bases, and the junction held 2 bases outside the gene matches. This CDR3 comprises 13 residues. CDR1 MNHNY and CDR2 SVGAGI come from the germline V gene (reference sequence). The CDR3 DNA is TGTGCCAGCAGTTACTCGCGACAGGGCGAGCAGTACTTC. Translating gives CASSYSRQGEQYF.

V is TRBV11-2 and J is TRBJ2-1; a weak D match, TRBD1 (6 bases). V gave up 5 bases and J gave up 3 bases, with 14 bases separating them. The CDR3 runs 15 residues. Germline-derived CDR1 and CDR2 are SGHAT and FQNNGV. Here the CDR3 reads CASSPERGIYNEQFF. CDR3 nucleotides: TGTGCCAGCAGCCCCGAGAGGGGGATCTACAATGAGCAGTTCTTC.

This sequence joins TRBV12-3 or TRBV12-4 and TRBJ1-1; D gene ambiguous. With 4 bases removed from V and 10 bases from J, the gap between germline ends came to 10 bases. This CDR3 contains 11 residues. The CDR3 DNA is TGTGCCAGCAGTTACGCCTGGATAGCTTTCTTT. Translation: CASSYAWIAFF.

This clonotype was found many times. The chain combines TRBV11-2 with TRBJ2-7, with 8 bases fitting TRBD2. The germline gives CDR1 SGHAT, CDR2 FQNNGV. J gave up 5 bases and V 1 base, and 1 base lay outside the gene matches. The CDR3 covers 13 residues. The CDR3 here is CASSLAGGHEQYF. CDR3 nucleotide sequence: TGTGCCAGCAGCTTAGCGGGGGGGCACGAGCAGTACTTC.

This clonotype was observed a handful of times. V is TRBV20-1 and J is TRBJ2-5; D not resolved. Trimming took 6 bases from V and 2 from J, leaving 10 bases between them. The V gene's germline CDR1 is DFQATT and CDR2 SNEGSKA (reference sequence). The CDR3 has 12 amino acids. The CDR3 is CSATDKQETQYF. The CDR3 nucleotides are TGCAGTGCGACCGACAAGCAAGAGACCCAGTACTTC.